These 12 T cell receptor beta chains share one sample of origin, sequenced in a study of CD8 T cells in ankylosing spondylitis. TCRdb reprocessed the 5' RACE reads via MiXCR and lists one record per CDR3 protein. The sample contains 240,000 or so distinct CDR3 sequences, over 8.5% of which appear only once. The source material was blood, either unsorted or a sorted T cell fraction (not recorded which). The receptors derive from a male donor with ankylosing spondylitis or in good health (not recorded which).

The sample holds a few counts of this clonotype. The gene calls are TRBV5-1 and TRBJ2-1; 10 nucleotides match TRBD2. Germline V gene sequence: CDR1 SGHRS, CDR2 YFSETQ. CDR3 length: 15 residues. With V trimmed by 4 bases and J by 6 bases, 7 bases remained unmatched. CDR3 nucleotides: TGCGCCAGCAGCGCGGGACTAGCGATGTCCAATGAGCAGTTCTTC. Translated: CASSAGLAMSNEQFF.

In its sample, this clonotype was seen many times. The V call is TRBV6-1, the J call TRBJ1-5, with unresolved D. V was shortened by 1 base and J by 5 bases, with 12 bases between the two germline ends. The CDR3 length is 15 residues. Germline V gene data show CDR1 as MNHNS and CDR2 as SASEGT. The CDR3 loop reads CASSEGVFGYQPQHF. For the CDR3, the DNA is TGTGCCAGCAGTGAAGGGGTTTTTGGTTATCAGCCCCAGCATTTT.

This clonotype came up many times. This chain joins TRBV6-1 and TRBJ1-3, with D perhaps matching TRBD1 (5 bases). The germline gives CDR1 MNHNS, CDR2 SASEGT. The CDR3 contains 17 residues. Trimming removed 4 bases from V and 0 bases from J, with 16 bases in between. CDR3 coding DNA: TGTGCCAGCAGTGGGATAGACAGCTCCTACTCTGGAAACACCATATATTTT. The encoded protein is CASSGIDSSYSGNTIYF.

There are many counts of this clonotype. CDR3 residues: CASSLQIQGVTEAFF. The CDR3 nucleotides read TGCGCCAGCAGCTTACAAATCCAGGGGGTGACTGAAGCTTTCTTT. The V and J genes are TRBV5-1 and TRBJ1-1, with 7 bases fitting TRBD1. The CDR3 totals 15 residues. The germline gives CDR1 SGHRS, CDR2 YFSETQ. V lost 2 bases, J lost 5 bases, and 9 bases stayed unmatched.

This clonotype has ten or more counts. The chain uses TRBV15 and TRBJ2-1; 8 positions agree with TRBD2. Germline V lookup: CDR1 LNHNV, CDR2 YYDKDF (reference sequence). This CDR3 has 15 amino acids. V lost 5 bases, J lost 9 bases, and 12 bases stayed unmatched. CDR3 DNA sequence: TGTGCCACCAGCGAGGTCGGGACTAGTCTGGGTGAGCAGTTCTTC. It translates to CATSEVGTSLGEQFF. Full variable domain (missing parts from reference TRBV15 and TRBJ2-1): DAMVIQNPRYQVTQFGKPVTLSCSQTLNHNVMYWYQQKSSQAPKLLFHYYDKDFNNEADTPDNFQSRRPNTSFCFLDIRSPGLGDTAMYLCATSEVGTSLGEQFFGPGTRLTVL.

This clonotype was seen many times. This chain links TRBV14 with TRBJ2-7; tentatively, D is TRBD1 (5 bases). V dropped 3 bases and J dropped 6 bases, with 12 bases sitting between them. The CDR3 runs 13 residues. Looked up from germline, CDR1 is SGHDN and CDR2 is FVKESK. For the CDR3, the DNA is TGTGCCAGCAGCCAGACCAGACAGAGCGAGCAGTACTTC. Translating it yields CASSQTRQSEQYF.

The V call is TRBV3-1, the J call TRBJ2-2; 7 bases are shared with TRBD2. The CDR3 is 17 residues long. The ends lost 8 bases at V and 10 bases at J; junction bases unmatched: 22. Germline values: CDR1 LGHDT, CDR2 YNNKEL (reference sequence). In DNA, the CDR3 is TGTGCCAGCTGCCGACGTTCCGGGACTATGGGAACTCAGGAGCTGTTTTTT. Translation gives CASCRRSGTMGTQELFF.

This clonotype has just a few counts. The chain employs TRBV10-3 and TRBJ1-1; D gene uncertain. The germline CDR1 and CDR2 sequences are ENHRY and SYGVKD. The CDR3 is made up of 14 amino acids. V was trimmed by 0 bases and J by 0 bases, leaving 5 bases between them. CDR3 nucleotide sequence: TGTGCCATCAGTGAGTCCGACGTGAACACTGAAGCTTTCTTT. It translates to CAISESDVNTEAFF.

This clonotype came up many times. The rearrangement links TRBV4-1 to TRBJ1-1; TRBD1 agrees at 8 bases. The CDR3 loop spans 16 amino acids. Trimming took 2 bases from V and 2 from J; bases not matched to a gene: 7. Per germline, CDR1 MGHRA and CDR2 YSYEKL. In nucleotides, the CDR3 is TGCGCCAGCAGCCAAATGGGACAGGCTATCAACACTGAAGCTTTCTTT. It translates to CASSQMGQAINTEAFF.

This clonotype showed up just a few times. The gene calls are TRBV28 and TRBJ2-3; possible D gene TRBD2, 7 bases. Germline CDR1 MDHEN, CDR2 SYDVKM. V was pared by 6 bases and J by 2 bases, with 24 bases between. This CDR3 is built from 18 residues. This CDR3 is CASRPYRWAGATTDTQYF. CDR3 DNA: TGTGCCAGCAGACCCTACCGATGGGCGGGGGCCACCACAGATACGCAGTATTTT. Full variable domain (remainder filled in from reference TRBV28 and TRBJ2-3): DVKVTQSSRYLVKRTGEKVFLECVQDMDHENMFWYRQDPGLGLRLIYFSYDVKMKEKGDIPEGYSVSREKKERFSLILESASTNQTSMYLCASRPYRWAGATTDTQYFGPGTRLTVL.

This clonotype has just a few counts. This chain uses TRBV28 with TRBJ2-7, with TRBD2 matching over 13 bases. CDR3 size: 16 residues. CDR1 and CDR2 (germline): MDHEN, SYDVKM. Unmatched junction bases numbered 7, after V lost 6 bases and J lost 2 bases. The CDR3 nucleotides are TGTGCCAGCAGACCGGGACTAGCGGGGTTTACCTACGAGCAGTACTTC. It is translated as CASRPGLAGFTYEQYF.

Many counts were recorded for this clonotype. The J gene is TRBJ1-1, the V gene TRBV5-6; D may be TRBD1 (5 bases). The CDR3 runs to 12 residues. The V gene lost 10 bases and the J gene lost 4 bases, with 14 bases spanning the gap. CDR1 and CDR2 from the germline V gene are SGHDT and YYEEEE. The CDR3 is CARKVGVTEAFF. The CDR3 DNA reads as TGTGCCCGGAAGGTAGGGGTCACTGAAGCTTTCTTT.